These 18 T cell receptor beta chains share one sample of origin, sequenced in a study of brain T cells in children with intractable seizures. Time point described: blood from clinic visit 5 months post-surgery; TSC patient then seizure free. Some clones are missing from TCRdb's copy, which holds only in-frame ones; the method was immunoSEQ multiplex PCR. This sample yields under 400,000 clones, of which approximately 93% are seen a single time; roughly 5.8% belongs to the top ten. The sequencing here drew on peripheral blood, taken roughly 5 months after surgery. The source is a boy in the first two years of life with tuberous sclerosis and intractable seizures.

The chain has TRBV6-5 and TRBJ1-1; 7 bases agree with TRBD1. This CDR3 spans 14 amino acids. Losses at the gene ends were 2 bases for V and 6 bases for J; bases not matched to a gene: 6. CDR1 and CDR2 from the germline V gene are MNHEY and SVGAGI. The DNA for the CDR3 is TGTGCCAGCAGTTACAAGGGGGCAGGATCTGAAGCTTTCTTT. This gives the protein CASSYKGAGSEAFF.

CDR3 nucleotides: TGTGCCAGCAGTAGAGGCAATGAGCAGTTCTTC. This encodes CASSRGNEQFF. V is TRBV6-5 and J is TRBJ2-1; D unresolved. Per germline, CDR1 MNHEY and CDR2 SVGAGI. The CDR3 extends over 11 amino acids. V gave up 5 bases and J gave up 6 bases, with 5 bases separating them.

The chain recombines TRBV11-3 with TRBJ2-1; D is perhaps TRBD2 (7 bases). The germline gives CDR1 SGHNT, CDR2 YENEEA. The CDR3 is 14 amino acids. Trimming took 1 base from V and 7 from J, leaving 11 bases between them. CDR3 region: CASSLGGGGNEQFF. The CDR3 DNA follows: TGTGCCAGCAGCTTAGGAGGGGGGGGGAATGAGCAGTTCTTC.

The genes are TRBV27 and TRBJ2-2; D perhaps matches TRBD2 (8 bases). V dropped 3 bases and J dropped 4 bases, with 18 bases sitting between them. The CDR3 runs to 17 residues. Per germline, CDR1 MNHEY and CDR2 SMNVEV (reference sequence). CDR3 nucleotide sequence: TGTGCCAGCAGTTTCGCGGGAGGAAGGGACAGCACCGGGGAGCTGTTTTTT. Encoded protein: CASSFAGGRDSTGELFF.

The chain couples TRBV5-8 to TRBJ2-5; no firm D call. The V and J ends lost 4 bases and 5 bases respectively, with 15 bases between them. The germline V gene has CDR1 SGHTS and CDR2 YDEGEE. This CDR3 is built from 14 residues. As DNA, the CDR3 is TGTGCCAGCAGCCGGTGGGTACAGTACGAGACCCAGTACTTC. As protein: CASSRWVQYETQYF.

The chain joins TRBV19 to TRBJ1-5; D gene uncertain. The CDR3 sequence is 14 residues long. Germline loops: CDR1 LNHDA, CDR2 SQIVND (reference sequence). The germline V and J ends were trimmed by 4 bases and 3 bases, with 10 bases remaining between them. For the CDR3, the DNA is TGTGCCAGTAGTACCCACGGGAACAATCAGCCCCAGCATTTT. Translating it yields CASSTHGNNQPQHF.

The sample holds one count of this clone. V and J are TRBV3-1 (or the pseudogene TRBV3-2) and TRBJ1-1; no reliable D call. Trimming removed 2 bases at V and 0 bases at J, with 7 bases between. The CDR3 runs 14 residues. The germline gives CDR1 LGHDT, CDR2 YNNKEL (reference sequence). As DNA, the CDR3 is TGTGCCAGCAGCCAATCCGGGGTGAACACTGAAGCTTTCTTT. Its translation: CASSQSGVNTEAFF.

V gene TRBV10-2 combines with J gene TRBJ2-1, with TRBD2 as a possible D gene (5 bases). The ends were cut back, 3 bases at V and 7 bases at J, with 25 bases in the middle. Looked up from germline, CDR1 is WSHSY and CDR2 is SAAADI. There are 18 residues in the CDR3. CDR3 in DNA: TGCGCCAGCAGTGACCCTTTCATAGCGAGGGCCGGGTTAAATGAGCAGTTCTTC. Translation gives CASSDPFIARAGLNEQFF.

The chain combines TRBV4-2 with TRBJ2-7, with a possible D match to TRBD1 (7 bases). The CDR3 spans 15 residues. V was cut by 4 bases and J by 2 bases, with 15 bases left in between. From germline, CDR1 is LGHNA and CDR2 YNFKEQ. CDR3 sequence: CASSLQGGGPYEQYF. CDR3 sequence (DNA): TGTGCCAGCAGCCTCCAGGGGGGTGGCCCCTACGAGCAGTACTTC.

This clone has more than one count but fewer than ten. The chain links TRBV2 to TRBJ2-7, with 9 nucleotides matching TRBD1. The CDR3 has 13 residues. V lost 10 bases to trimming and J lost 3 bases; unmatched junction nucleotides: 7. Germline V gene data show CDR1 as SNHLY and CDR2 as FYNNEI. Written as DNA, the CDR3 is TGTGCCACCAAAGGACAGGGGAGCTACGAGCAGTACTTC. Its translation: CATKGQGSYEQYF.

The chain carries TRBV10-3 and TRBJ1-3; D gene uncertain. The V end was cut by 11 bases, the J end by 4 bases, with 9 bases between. CDR1 and CDR2 (germline): ENHRY, SYGVKD. The CDR3 length is 11 residues. CDR3 sequence (DNA): TGTGCCGTCCGGATCGGAAACACCATATATTTT. Translation: CAVRIGNTIYF.

This clone was seen more than once but under ten times. This sequence joins TRBV11-2 and TRBJ1-1, with 8 bases lining up with TRBD1. The CDR3 runs to 14 residues. V was pared by 6 bases and J by 5 bases, with 8 bases of the junction left unmatched. Germline assignment: CDR1 SGHAT and CDR2 FQNNGV. The CDR3 DNA reads TGTGCCAGCAGAGCTCAGGGGGCAGGAACTGAAGCTTTCTTT. Its protein product is CASRAQGAGTEAFF.

The CDR3 reads CASSFGTVGDPLSYEQYF. CDR3 coding DNA: TGTGCCAGCAGTTTCGGAACGGTCGGGGATCCGCTGTCCTACGAGCAGTACTTC. The chain uses TRBV11-3 and TRBJ2-7, with D possibly being TRBD2 (5 bases). The CDR3 has 18 amino acids. The germline V gene encodes CDR1 SGHNT and CDR2 YENEEA. Trimming took 6 bases from V and 1 from J, leaving 25 bases between them.

A word on this clone: Other DNA sequences in this sample translate to the same CDR3. The rearrangement uses TRBV7-9 and TRBJ1-2; D ambiguous. Trimming removed 1 base at V and 4 bases at J, with 4 bases between. The length of the CDR3 is 12 residues. The germline V gene encodes CDR1 SEHNR and CDR2 FQNEAQ (reference sequence). CDR3 sequence: CASSLERYGYTF. The CDR3 nucleotides read TGTGCCAGCAGCTTAGAACGCTATGGCTACACCTTC.

The rearrangement uses TRBV13 and TRBJ2-7; D is possibly TRBD1 (6 bases). This CDR3 is 13 amino acids long. CDR1 PRHDT and CDR2 FYEKMQ come from the germline V gene (reference sequence). The V end lost 4 bases, the J end lost 3 bases, and 10 bases lay between the germline ends. The CDR3 sequence is CASSSGQNYEQYF. CDR3 sequence (DNA): TGTGCCAGCAGCTCCGGACAGAACTACGAGCAGTACTTC. Together with reference TRBV13 and TRBJ2-7, the CDR3 gives the full variable domain: AAGVIQSPRHLIKEKRETATLKCYPIPRHDTVYWYQQGPGQDPQFLISFYEKMQSDKGSIPDRFSAQQFSDYHSELNMSSLELGDSALYFCASSSGQNYEQYFGPGTRLTVT.

This clone was recorded only once. The V and J genes are TRBV19 and TRBJ1-5, with TRBD1 matching over 7 bases. V shed 5 bases and J 7 bases; nucleotides not matched to a gene: 11. Germline CDR1 is LNHDA and CDR2 is SQIVND (reference sequence). This CDR3 has 15 amino acids. The CDR3 sequence is CASSSRDRVGQPQHF. CDR3 DNA: TGTGCCAGTAGTTCCCGAGACAGGGTCGGACAGCCCCAGCATTTT.

The chain joins TRBV20-1 to TRBJ2-3; D is unresolved. Trimming stripped 6 bases from V and 2 bases from J, with 3 bases between. Germline V CDR1 and CDR2: DFQATT, SNEGSKA (reference sequence). The CDR3 extends over 10 amino acids. The CDR3 nucleotides read TGCAGTGCCAACACAGATACGCAGTATTTT. It codes for CSANTDTQYF.

Remarks on this clone: This sample also contains other DNA sequences that code for the same CDR3. V gene TRBV19 combines with J gene TRBJ1-1; no clear D gene. The CDR3 totals 14 residues. Germline V gene data show CDR1 as LNHDA and CDR2 as SQIVND (reference sequence). V was cut by 3 bases and J by 0 bases, with 8 bases left in between. CDR3 nucleotides: TGTGCCAGTAGTATTTACATTATGAACACTGAAGCTTTCTTT. It codes for CASSIYIMNTEAFF.